The TCR beta chain described here comes from a study of chemoradiotherapy in HPV16-positive cancers. Study-wide findings and caveats: In HPV16-positive patients, HPV-responsive T-cell expansion tracked better recurrence-free survival. Functional assays defining HPV-specific T cells used only a couple of HPV16-positive patients. During treatment, candidate HPV-specific clones and E7-related motifs expanded in tumor.

V lost 0 bases to trimming and J lost 1 base, with 4 bases between them. CDR1 is SGHTA, CDR2 FQGNSA, per germline. The length of the CDR3 is 13 residues. Over chemoradiotherapy, repertoires were sampled more than once. This clone was observed once. Its specificity is not known. Data came from immunoSEQ multiplex PCR; TCRdb stores just in-frame clones and leaves some out. The repertoire holds tens of thousands of clones, with about nine tenths as singletons. V is TRBV7-2 and J is TRBJ2-7; D is unresolved. Sequencing used blood, obtained from a patient who underwent chemoradiotherapy. This TCR came from a human donor with HPV-associated anogenital cancer. The CDR3 here is CASSLARSYEQYF. CDR3 bases: TGTGCCAGCAGCTTAGCGAGGTCCTACGAGCAGTACTTC.